One sample yielded the 5 T cell receptor beta chains listed below, sequenced in a study of T-cell memory formation after mild COVID-19. In TCRdb, the 5' RACE reads were re-called with MiXCR into one record per CDR3 protein. This table has 430,000 or so distinct CDR3 sequences, 20% to 25% appearing once. Input material: PBMCs or a T cell subset sorted from them (not recorded which). The receptors were gathered from an adult woman who had mild COVID-19 (a few samples of this study predate the infection). Cell type and time point are not known.

This clonotype was observed a handful of times. The chain is built from TRBV6-6 and TRBJ2-3; 9 nucleotides agree with TRBD2. Germline V gene lookup returns CDR1 MNHNY and CDR2 SVGAGI (reference sequence). Trimming took 10 bases from V and 0 from J; bases not matched to a gene: 5. The CDR3 has 14 residues. CDR3 sequence reads: CATRLAASTDTQYF. Written as DNA, the CDR3 is TGTGCCACCCGACTAGCGGCTAGCACAGATACGCAGTATTTT.

The rearrangement links TRBV27 to TRBJ1-5; TRBD1 matches 7 bases. The CDR3 length is 16 residues. CDR1 is MNHEY, CDR2 SMNVEV, per germline (reference sequence). J gave up 2 bases and V 4 bases, and 8 bases lay outside the gene matches. The CDR3 DNA follows: TGTGCCAGCAGTTCCTACAGGGGAGCGCGCAATCAGCCCCAGCATTTT. It yields the protein CASSSYRGARNQPQHF.

The V call is TRBV20-1, the J call TRBJ1-2; D is unclear. The CDR3 spans 13 residues. The V end lost 3 bases, the J end lost 5 bases, and 13 bases lay between the germline ends. The germline CDR1 and CDR2 sequences are DFQATT and SNEGSKA (reference sequence). This chain's CDR3 is CSARDNWDYGYTF. The CDR3 DNA sequence: TGCAGTGCTAGGGATAATTGGGATTATGGCTACACCTTC.

This chain uses TRBV12-3 or TRBV12-4 with TRBJ1-1, with D uncertain. The CDR3 is 13 residues long. V lost 6 bases and J 0 bases, leaving 8 bases between the germline ends. The CDR3 spells CASSLLMNTEAFF. CDR3 sequence (DNA): TGTGCCAGCAGCTTGCTGATGAACACTGAAGCTTTCTTT.

This clonotype was detected a few times. The chain recombines TRBV29-1 with TRBJ1-1, with 9 bases lining up with TRBD1. The CDR3 totals 16 residues. With 7 bases clipped from V and 0 bases from J, the junction kept 12 bases outside the gene matches. Per germline, CDR1 SQVTM and CDR2 ANQGSEA. CDR3 region: CSANGQGFSMNTEAFF. The CDR3 DNA sequence: TGCAGCGCTAACGGACAGGGGTTCTCTATGAACACTGAAGCTTTCTTT.